The 21 T cell receptor beta chains reported below all come from one sample, sequenced in a study of blood T cell repertoires in COVID-19. Generated by immunoSEQ multiplex PCR, the TCRdb table keeps only in-frame clones and is missing some. The data hold some 100,000 clones, with around nine tenths observed a single time. Material: peripheral blood. Receptors originate from a man aged 65 to 85 with acute or convalescent COVID-19.

Concerning this clone itself: The junction and the germline gene differ at one end; a read error may be behind it. CDR3 coding DNA: TGTGCCGGCAGCTTGTATTTTAGGGCGGGAGGTGGGGAGCAGTACTTC. This translates into CAGSLYFRAGGGEQYF. V and J are TRBV7-2 and TRBJ2-7, with 8 bases matching TRBD2. Germline CDR1 reads SGHTA; CDR2 reads FQGNSA. The CDR3 runs 16 residues. Full variable domain (remainder filled in from reference TRBV7-2 and TRBJ2-7): GAGVSQSPSNKVTEKGKDVELRCDPISGHTALYWYRQSLGQGLEFLIYFQGNSAPDKSGLPSDRFSAERTGGSVSTLTIQRTQQEDSAVYLCAGSLYFRAGGGEQYFGPGTRLTVT.

This clone came up a few times. The chain links TRBV7-9 to TRBJ1-5, with 7 bases matching TRBD1. After removal of 1 base from V and 0 bases from J, the junction contained 9 bases not matched to a gene. Per the germline V gene, CDR1 is SEHNR and CDR2 is FQNEAQ (reference sequence). This CDR3 spans 18 amino acids. CDR3 coding DNA: TGTGCCAGCAGCTTAGTAGGGGACAGCCTTTATAGCAATCAGCCCCAGCATTTT. It codes for CASSLVGDSLYSNQPQHF.

The chain is built from TRBV6-5 and TRBJ2-7; TRBD2 might be the D (5 bases). The V end lost 5 bases, the J end lost 0 bases, and 14 bases lay between the germline ends. Germline V gene lookup returns CDR1 MNHEY and CDR2 SVGAGI. The CDR3 contains 15 residues. Here the CDR3 reads CASSNPRRGSYEQYF. CDR3 sequence (DNA): TGTGCCAGCAGTAACCCCCGACGGGGCTCCTACGAGCAGTACTTC.

The chain couples TRBV5-1 to TRBJ1-1; tentative D call: TRBD1 (5 bases). Trimming left V 4 bases short and J 6 bases short, with 7 bases between. This CDR3 comprises 11 residues. Germline assignment: CDR1 SGHRS and CDR2 YFSETQ. CDR3 bases: TGCGCCAGCAGCAGGGGATCTGAAGCTTTCTTT. The encoded protein is CASSRGSEAFF.

The chain is built from TRBV7-2 and TRBJ1-1; 8 nucleotides align to TRBD1. The germline V gene encodes CDR1 SGHTA and CDR2 FQGNSA. J was trimmed by 4 bases and V by 1 base; bases with no gene match: 5. The CDR3 sequence is 15 residues long. The CDR3 protein is CASSLVQGAPTEAFF. In nucleotides, the CDR3 is TGTGCCAGCAGCTTAGTTCAGGGGGCGCCCACTGAAGCTTTCTTT.

V and J are TRBV6-5 and TRBJ1-6; D is ambiguous. V was pared by 6 bases and J by 0 bases, with 9 bases between. CDR3 size: 15 residues. The germline CDR1 and CDR2 sequences are MNHEY and SVGAGI. The CDR3 sequence: CASRPRSSYNSPLHF. CDR3 DNA sequence: TGTGCCAGCAGGCCTAGGAGCTCCTATAATTCACCCCTCCACTTT.

The rearrangement links TRBV13 to TRBJ2-7; 8 bases are shared with TRBD2. The CDR3 extends over 15 amino acids. V shed 5 bases and J 4 bases; nucleotides not matched to a gene: 10. The germline V gene encodes CDR1 PRHDT and CDR2 FYEKMQ (reference sequence). CDR3 in DNA: TGTGCCAGCAGCCCCCCGGGGGGGACCTATTACGAGCAGTACTTC. Protein: CASSPPGGTYYEQYF.

The chain recombines TRBV21-1 with TRBJ2-1; TRBD2 is the table's D call and was not checked against the DNA. TRBV21-1 represents a pseudogene. CDR3 size: 16 residues. The CDR3 loop reads CASSTPGLVPSNEQFF. Here the CDR3 DNA reads TGTGCCAGCAGCACTCCGGGACTAGTCCCAAGCAATGAGCAGTTCTTC.

This chain links TRBV27 with TRBJ2-1, with TRBD2 matching 8 bases. The J segment lost 6 bases and the V segment lost 1 base, leaving 2 bases of the junction unmatched. This CDR3 is 14 amino acids long. Per germline, CDR1 MNHEY and CDR2 SMNVEV (reference sequence). Here the CDR3 DNA reads TGTGCCAGCAGTTTATTGGGGACTAGCAATGAGCAGTTCTTC. Its translation: CASSLLGTSNEQFF.

This clone was recorded once. This chain connects TRBV11-3 to TRBJ2-1; 8 positions match TRBD1. This CDR3 is 18 amino acids long. The V and J ends lost 4 bases and 0 bases, in that order; junction bases with no gene match: 11. Germline CDR1 reads SGHNT; CDR2 reads YENEEA. CDR3 amino acids: CASSSGTGSTSSYNEQFF. Here the CDR3 DNA reads TGTGCCAGCAGCTCTGGGACAGGTTCGACAAGCTCCTACAATGAGCAGTTCTTC.

The chain recombines TRBV6-7 with TRBJ2-1; a possible D gene is TRBD2 (6 bases). TRBV6-7 is treated as an ORF (open reading frame) with a function not yet certain. Trimming left V 8 bases short and J 6 bases short, with 8 bases between. This CDR3 region has 11 residues. The CDR3 is CASPRGNEQFF. The CDR3 nucleotides read TGTGCCAGCCCGCGGGGCAATGAGCAGTTCTTC.

J is TRBJ1-1 and V is TRBV10-1; 9 nucleotides agree with TRBD1. J was trimmed by 1 base and V by 5 bases; bases with no gene match: 2. Per the germline V gene, CDR1 is WNHNN and CDR2 is SYGVQD (reference sequence). The CDR3 covers 14 residues. The CDR3 protein is CASSSGQGNTEAFF. CDR3 DNA sequence: TGCGCCAGCAGTTCGGGACAGGGGAACACTGAAGCTTTCTTT.

The chain combines TRBV27 with TRBJ2-7, with 7 nucleotides matching TRBD2. Per the germline V gene, CDR1 is MNHEY and CDR2 is SMNVEV (reference sequence). Losses at the gene ends were 0 bases for V and 3 bases for J; bases not matched to a gene: 8. CDR3 length equals 16 residues. The CDR3 here is CASSLSGGSLLYEQYF. The CDR3 nucleotides are TGTGCCAGCAGTTTATCGGGCGGGAGCCTTCTCTACGAGCAGTACTTC.

The chain is built from TRBV5-1 and TRBJ1-4, with 7 bases fitting TRBD1. Per the germline V gene, CDR1 is SGHRS and CDR2 is YFSETQ. The CDR3 contains 16 residues. V lost 4 bases, J lost 3 bases, and 9 bases stayed unmatched. The CDR3 loop is CASSLTGAAANEKLFF. For the CDR3, the DNA is TGCGCCAGCAGCCTAACAGGGGCTGCCGCTAATGAAAAACTGTTTTTT.

This chain uses TRBV27 with TRBJ2-7, with 9 positions matching TRBD1. With V trimmed by 5 bases and J by 6 bases, 11 bases remained unmatched. The CDR3 is 15 residues long. Per germline, CDR1 MNHEY and CDR2 SMNVEV (reference sequence). The CDR3 reads CASSTTGTGKGEQYF. Here the CDR3 DNA reads TGTGCCAGCAGTACGACCGGGACAGGGAAGGGCGAGCAGTACTTC.

The chain joins TRBV3-1 (or the pseudogene TRBV3-2) to TRBJ1-6; 7 bases match TRBD1. CDR3 size: 17 residues. The J segment lost 0 bases and the V segment lost 7 bases, leaving 9 bases of the junction unmatched. CDR1 is LGHDT, CDR2 YNNKEL, per germline (reference sequence). CDR3 region: CASTLYRGASYNSPLHF. The CDR3 DNA reads as TGTGCCAGCACCTTGTACAGGGGAGCCTCCTATAATTCACCCCTCCACTTT.

The chain recombines TRBV27 with TRBJ2-7, with D possibly being TRBD1 (5 bases). The V gene's germline CDR1 is MNHEY and CDR2 SMNVEV (reference sequence). The CDR3 extends over 17 amino acids. Trimming took off 0 bases at V and 0 bases at J, with 15 bases between the two ends. Written as DNA, the CDR3 is TGTGCCAGCAGTTTATCGTTTCCGACAGTAGGCTCCTACGAGCAGTACTTC. It is translated as CASSLSFPTVGSYEQYF.

The chain joins TRBV27 to TRBJ2-1, with D perhaps TRBD2 (6 bases). Per the germline V gene, CDR1 is MNHEY and CDR2 is SMNVEV (reference sequence). This CDR3 contains 14 residues. Trimming removed 7 bases at V and 0 bases at J, with 10 bases between. The CDR3 spells CASKAGSSYNEQFF. The CDR3 nucleotides are TGTGCCAGCAAGGCGGGGAGCTCCTACAATGAGCAGTTCTTC.

This chain joins TRBV19 and TRBJ1-1; possible D gene TRBD1, 5 bases. Germline V gene data show CDR1 as LNHDA and CDR2 as SQIVND (reference sequence). V was shortened by 7 bases and J by 4 bases, with 19 bases between the two germline ends. This CDR3 region has 15 residues. This chain's CDR3 is CASTTIDDRLTEAFF. The CDR3 coding sequence is TGTGCCAGTACTACTATAGATGACAGACTCACTGAAGCTTTCTTT.

The V call is TRBV19, the J call TRBJ1-4; D is undetermined. Germline-derived CDR1 and CDR2 are LNHDA and SQIVND (reference sequence). The CDR3 length is 16 residues. Trimming shortened V by 8 bases and J by 2 bases, and 18 bases separated the two germline ends. The CDR3 nucleotides are TGTGCCAGTTTGGCGGCAGATCATGGGACTAATGAAAAACTGTTTTTT. Its translation: CASLAADHGTNEKLFF.

The V and J genes are TRBV6-6 and TRBJ2-7; 8 bases map to TRBD2. The CDR3 consists of 15 residues. Germline CDR1 MNHNY, CDR2 SVGAGI (reference sequence). V lost 5 bases to trimming and J lost 5 bases; unmatched junction nucleotides: 11. In nucleotides, the CDR3 is TGTGCCAGCAGTCAAGGTCCGGGACTAGTTGACGAGCAGTACTTC. It codes for CASSQGPGLVDEQYF.